There are many counts of the clone carrying this T cell receptor (beta chain). The source of the sample is a study of response to subunit inactivated influenza vaccine. TCRdb analysed the RT-PCR reads with MiXCR anew, one entry per CDR3 protein. The sample shows about 500,000 distinct CDR3 sequences, 6% to 9% of them seen only once. Germline CDR1 reads SQVTM; CDR2 reads ANQGSEA. V shed 6 bases, J shed 5 bases, and the junction held 6 bases outside the gene matches. This CDR3 is 12 amino acids long. This clonotype was sampled from a man aged 50-75 years who received an inactivated influenza vaccine. This specimen consisted of PBMCs from blood, obtained 23 to 25 months after vaccination. The chain couples TRBV29-1 to TRBJ2-5; 7 bases are a match to TRBD1. CDR3 sequence (DNA): TGCAGCGTGGACAGGCCGGGGGAGACCCAGTACTTC. Amino acids: CSVDRPGETQYF.